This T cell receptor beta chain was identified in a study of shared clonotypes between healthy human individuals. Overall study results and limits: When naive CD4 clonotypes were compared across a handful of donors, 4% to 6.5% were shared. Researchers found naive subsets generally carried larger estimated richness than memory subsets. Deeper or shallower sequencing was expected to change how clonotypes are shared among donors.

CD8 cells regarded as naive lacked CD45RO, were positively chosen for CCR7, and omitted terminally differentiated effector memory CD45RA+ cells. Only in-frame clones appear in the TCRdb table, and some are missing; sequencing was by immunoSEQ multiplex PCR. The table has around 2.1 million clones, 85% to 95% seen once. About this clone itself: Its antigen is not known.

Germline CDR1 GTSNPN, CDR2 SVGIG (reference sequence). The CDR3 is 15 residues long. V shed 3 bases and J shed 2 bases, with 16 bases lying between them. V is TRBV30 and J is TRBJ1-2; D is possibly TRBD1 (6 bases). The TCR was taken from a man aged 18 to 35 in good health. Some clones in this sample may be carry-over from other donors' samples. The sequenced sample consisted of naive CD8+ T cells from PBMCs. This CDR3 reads CAWRGPGGHNYGYTF. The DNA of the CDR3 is TGTGCCTGGAGGGGCCCGGGGGGGCACAACTATGGCTACACCTTC.